Shown below are 18 T cell receptor beta chains from a single sample sequenced in a study of cytomegalovirus exposure and HLA in healthy donors. The assay was immunoSEQ multiplex PCR, and TCRdb's table has in-frame clones only and misses some. The sample has roughly 150,000 clones, approximately 84% seen once. Sequenced input: PBMCs. The receptors stem from a man aged 30 to 39 in good health and CMV-seropositive.

CDR3: CASRGLANEQFF. The CDR3 DNA follows: TGTGCCAGCAGGGGACTAGCCAATGAGCAGTTCTTC. The chain links TRBV6-5 to TRBJ2-1, with TRBD2 matching 9 bases. In germline, CDR1 is MNHEY, CDR2 SVGAGI. This CDR3 is built from 12 residues. Unmatched junction bases numbered 0, after V lost 6 bases and J lost 6 bases.

This sequence joins TRBV2 and TRBJ2-1, with D unclear. Germline assignment: CDR1 SNHLY and CDR2 FYNNEI. V shed 8 bases and J shed 12 bases, with 17 bases lying between them. The CDR3 is 12 amino acids. The DNA for the CDR3 is TGTGCCAGCCTACTGACAATAGTCAGGCAGTTCTTC. Encoded protein: CASLLTIVRQFF. Full variable domain (missing parts from reference TRBV2 and TRBJ2-1): EPEVTQTPSHQVTQMGQEVILRCVPISNHLYFYWYRQILGQKVEFLVSFYNNEISEKSEIFDDQFSVERPDGSNFTLKIRSTKLEDSAMYFCASLLTIVRQFFGPGTRLTVL.

The V and J genes are TRBV27 and TRBJ2-3, with 15 bases identical to TRBD2. CDR3 length: 17 residues. V was clipped by 5 bases and J by 9 bases; unmatched bases: 12. CDR1 MNHEY and CDR2 SMNVEV come from the germline V gene (reference sequence). The CDR3 loop reads CASSPPGLAGGKDTQYF. DNA of the CDR3: TGTGCCAGCAGTCCGCCCGGACTAGCGGGGGGGAAAGACACGCAGTATTTT.

The chain links TRBV10-3 to TRBJ2-1, with D possibly being TRBD1 (5 bases). V lost 6 bases and J 11 bases, leaving 17 bases between the germline ends. CDR3 length: 13 residues. Germline assignment: CDR1 ENHRY and CDR2 SYGVKD. DNA for the CDR3: TGTGCCATCAGCAACGACAGATTCGATAAGCAGTTCTTC. Protein product: CAISNDRFDKQFF.

Points on this clone: This sample includes further DNA sequences coding for the same CDR3. This sequence joins TRBV5-1 and TRBJ2-1; 10 nucleotides agree with TRBD2. CDR1 SGHRS and CDR2 YFSETQ come from the germline V gene. CDR3 length: 15 residues. Trimming at V came to 0 bases and at J to 4 bases, leaving 1 base not matched to a gene. The CDR3 region has the DNA TGCGCCAGCAGCTTGGTTAGCGGGGGGTACAATGAGCAGTTCTTC. Protein product: CASSLVSGGYNEQFF.

For this clone: The sample holds other DNA sequences that translate to the same CDR3. The rearrangement joins TRBV7-2 to TRBJ1-2; D is perhaps TRBD1 (5 bases). This CDR3 has 13 amino acids. Germline values: CDR1 SGHTA, CDR2 FQGNSA. Trimming took 3 bases from V and 6 from J, leaving 11 bases between them. The CDR3 loop reads CASSFSREDGYTF. CDR3 in DNA: TGTGCCAGCAGCTTTAGCAGGGAAGATGGCTACACCTTC. Based on the CDR3 plus reference TRBV7-2 and TRBJ1-2, the full variable domain is GAGVSQSPSNKVTEKGKDVELRCDPISGHTALYWYRQSLGQGLEFLIYFQGNSAPDKSGLPSDRFSAERTGGSVSTLTIQRTQQEDSAVYLCASSFSREDGYTFGSGTRLTVV.

This chain joins TRBV5-4 and TRBJ2-7, with TRBD1 matching 7 bases. The CDR3 runs 16 residues. V lost 0 bases to trimming and J lost 8 bases; unmatched junction nucleotides: 14. Germline values: CDR1 SGHNT, CDR2 YYREEE (reference sequence). The CDR3 DNA follows: TGTGCCAGCAGCTTGGAAACCGGGACAGCCCCTTCTAAGCAGTACTTC. Amino acid sequence: CASSLETGTAPSKQYF. The full variable domain, rest sourced from reference TRBV5-4 and TRBJ2-7, is ETGVTQSPTHLIKTRGQQVTLRCSSQSGHNTVSWYQQALGQGPQFIFQYYREEENGRGNFPPRFSGLQFPNYSSELNVNALELDDSALYLCASSLETGTAPSKQYFGPGTRLTVT.

Points on this clone: Other nucleotide sequences from this sample produce the same CDR3. The J gene is TRBJ2-7, the V gene TRBV5-1, with 11 bases that match TRBD1. Germline loops: CDR1 SGHRS, CDR2 YFSETQ. This CDR3 has 14 residues. V trimming: 3 bases; J trimming: 4 bases; junction bases outside the gene matches: 3. The CDR3, as DNA: TGCGCCAGCAGCTCCGGGACAGGGGGTTACGAGCAGTACTTC. Amino acids: CASSSGTGGYEQYF.

The table lists this clone with a count of one. J is TRBJ1-3 and V is TRBV9, with unresolved D. CDR3 length: 15 amino acids. V shed 0 bases and J shed 2 bases, with 9 bases lying between them. From germline, CDR1 is SGDLS and CDR2 YYNGEE. The CDR3 DNA is TGTGCCAGCAGCGTAGGCGGGAACCCTGGAAACACCATATATTTT. It specifies CASSVGGNPGNTIYF. Based on the CDR3 plus reference TRBV9 and TRBJ1-3, the full variable domain is DSGVTQTPKHLITATGQRVTLRCSPRSGDLSVYWYQQSLDQGLQFLIQYYNGEERAKGNILERFSAQQFPDLHSELNLSSLELGDSALYFCASSVGGNPGNTIYFGEGSWLTVV.

The chain couples TRBV7-9 to TRBJ2-7, with 8 bases lining up with TRBD2. Germline V gene data show CDR1 as SEHNR and CDR2 as FQNEAQ (reference sequence). The CDR3 is 16 amino acids. V lost 3 bases to trimming and J lost 0 bases; unmatched junction nucleotides: 7. CDR3: CASSFTGTRNSYEQYF. The CDR3 DNA sequence: TGTGCCAGCAGCTTTACCGGGACTAGGAACTCCTACGAGCAGTACTTC.

The V and J genes are TRBV5-1 and TRBJ1-1; D gene ambiguous. The V gene's germline CDR1 is SGHRS and CDR2 YFSETQ. The length of the CDR3 is 16 residues. Trimming stripped 0 bases from V and 0 bases from J, with 12 bases between. The CDR3 is CASSLAQQRMNTEAFF. In DNA form, the CDR3 reads TGCGCCAGCAGCTTGGCCCAACAGCGGATGAACACTGAAGCTTTCTTT. Using reference TRBV5-1 and TRBJ1-1 for the parts outside the CDR3, the full variable domain is KAGVTQTPRYLIKTRGQQVTLSCSPISGHRSVSWYQQTPGQGLQFLFEYFSETQRNKGNFPGRFSGRQFSNSRSEMNVSTLELGDSALYLCASSLAQQRMNTEAFFGQGTRLTVV.

The count of this clone is one. The CDR3: CASSLSGQGGGYTF. The CDR3 DNA sequence: TGTGCCAGCAGTTTGTCGGGACAGGGAGGTGGCTACACCTTC. This sequence joins TRBV27 and TRBJ1-2; 9 bases line up with TRBD1. The germline CDR1 and CDR2 sequences are MNHEY and SMNVEV (reference sequence). The CDR3 extends over 14 amino acids. J was trimmed by 7 bases and V by 3 bases; bases with no gene match: 6.

The rearrangement joins TRBV30 to TRBJ2-3, with 15 nucleotides matching TRBD2. Germline V lookup: CDR1 GTSNPN, CDR2 SVGIG (reference sequence). The CDR3 spans 15 residues. DNA for the CDR3: TGTGCTGTCGGACTAGCGGGAGGGAGCACAGATACGCAGTATTTT. Amino acid sequence: CAVGLAGGSTDTQYF.

The chain combines TRBV19 with TRBJ2-7; perhaps TRBD2 as D (5 bases). This CDR3 comprises 14 residues. V was shortened by 5 bases and J by 7 bases, with 18 bases between the two germline ends. Germline V gene lookup returns CDR1 LNHDA and CDR2 SQIVND (reference sequence). DNA of the CDR3: TGTGCCAGTAGTCAGGTTCTGAGAGGAGGAGAGCAGTACTTC. Residues: CASSQVLRGGEQYF. Filled out from reference TRBV19 and TRBJ2-7, the complete variable domain reads DGGITQSPKYLFRKEGQNVTLSCEQNLNHDAMYWYRQDPGQGLRLIYYSQIVNDFQKGDIAEGYSVSREKKESFPLTVTSAQKNPTAFYLCASSQVLRGGEQYFGPGTRLTVT.

This clone showed up just once. The rearrangement uses TRBV23-1 and TRBJ1-2; D not certain. TRBV23-1 is classed as an ORF, of uncertain function. Trimming cost V 3 bases and J 4 bases, with 15 bases left between them. CDR3 size: 15 residues. CDR3 nucleotides: TGCGCCAGCAGTCAGAATAAGCAGGCCGGCTATGGCTACACCTTC. It translates to CASSQNKQAGYGYTF.

The chain recombines TRBV9 with TRBJ2-2; D is unclear. Trimming took 3 bases from V and 0 from J, leaving 15 bases between them. Germline V lookup: CDR1 SGDLS, CDR2 YYNGEE. The CDR3 is made up of 17 amino acids. The CDR3 sequence is CASSEQSGHANTGELFF. As DNA, the CDR3 is TGTGCCAGCAGCGAACAATCAGGCCACGCGAACACCGGGGAGCTGTTTTTT. Variable domain in full (rest from reference TRBV9 and TRBJ2-2): DSGVTQTPKHLITATGQRVTLRCSPRSGDLSVYWYQQSLDQGLQFLIQYYNGEERAKGNILERFSAQQFPDLHSELNLSSLELGDSALYFCASSEQSGHANTGELFFGEGSRLTVL.

The chain employs TRBV9 and TRBJ1-1, with 7 bases fitting TRBD1. The J segment lost 0 bases and the V segment lost 7 bases, leaving 6 bases of the junction unmatched. The CDR3 runs 14 residues. Per germline, CDR1 SGDLS and CDR2 YYNGEE. The CDR3 DNA reads as TGTGCCAGCTCCCGGGACAGACTGAACACTGAAGCTTTCTTT. Translated: CASSRDRLNTEAFF.

V gene TRBV6-6 combines with J gene TRBJ2-7; possible D gene TRBD1, 6 bases. The CDR3 runs 14 residues. The V and J ends lost 5 bases and 5 bases respectively, with 16 bases between them. Germline CDR1 is MNHNY and CDR2 is SVGAGI (reference sequence). The CDR3 DNA reads TGTGCCAGCAGTCCCTCCCGGGACACTCACGAGCAGTACTTC. Amino acid sequence: CASSPSRDTHEQYF.